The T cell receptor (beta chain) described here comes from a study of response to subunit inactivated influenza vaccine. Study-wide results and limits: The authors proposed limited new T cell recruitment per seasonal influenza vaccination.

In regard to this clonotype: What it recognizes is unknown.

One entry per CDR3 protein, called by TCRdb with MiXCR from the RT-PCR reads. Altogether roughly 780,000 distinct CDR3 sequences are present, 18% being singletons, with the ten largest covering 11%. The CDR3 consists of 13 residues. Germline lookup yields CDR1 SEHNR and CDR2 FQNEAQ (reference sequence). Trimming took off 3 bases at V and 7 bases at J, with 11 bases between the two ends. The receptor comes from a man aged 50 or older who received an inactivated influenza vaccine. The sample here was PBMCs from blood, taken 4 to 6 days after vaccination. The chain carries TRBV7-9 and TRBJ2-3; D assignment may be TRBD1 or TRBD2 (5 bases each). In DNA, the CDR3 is TGTGCCAGCAGCTTGCCGTGGGGGAATACGCAGTATTTT. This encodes CASSLPWGNTQYF.